Presented here are 26 T cell receptor beta chains from one specimen sequenced in a study of prognosis after radiotherapy for stage I lung cancer. The TCR beta CDR3 region was amplified from genomic DNA, with two rounds of multiplex PCR being used for the amplification. Primers specific to each TRBV and TRBJ gene drove first-round PCR. A single record per CDR3 protein comes from TCRdb applying MiXCR to the multiplex PCR reads. The sample lists some 56,000 distinct CDR3 sequences, around a quarter occurring once. The sample was PBMCs, taken before or after stereotactic body radiation therapy (not recorded which). Every receptor here comes from a donor aged 50 or older with non-small cell lung cancer.

This clonotype was found many times. The chain couples TRBV4-3 to TRBJ2-5; 8 nucleotides line up with TRBD2. Germline CDR1 is LGHNA and CDR2 is YSLEER. The CDR3 contains 16 residues. V lost 4 bases to trimming and J lost 4 bases; unmatched junction nucleotides: 11. The CDR3 DNA sequence: TGCGCCAGCAGCCGGGTACCCGGGGGGGGAGGAGAGACCCAGTACTTC. Translation: CASSRVPGGGGETQYF.

For this clonotype: The junction does not match germline at one end; this may be a read error. This chain joins TRBV7-8 and TRBJ2-5, with D perhaps TRBD2 (6 bases). Germline CDR1 and CDR2: SGHVS and FQNEAQ. The CDR3 is made up of 14 amino acids. The CDR3 here is CASSYKRAQETQYF. In DNA, the CDR3 is TGTGCCAGCAGTTACAAGCGGGCCCAAGAGACACAGTACTTC.

As to this clonotype: A much larger clone differs by one base, so this may be a read error. The chain combines TRBV14 with TRBJ1-1; D is ambiguous. Germline CDR1 SGHDN, CDR2 FVKESK. This CDR3 has 14 amino acids. CDR3 residues: CASSLHRLNAEAFF. CDR3 in DNA: TGTGCCAGCAGCCTCCACCGATTGAACGCTGAAGCTTTCTTT.

This clonotype was recorded at least ten times. The rearrangement joins TRBV19 to TRBJ1-5; no clear D. Germline CDR1 LNHDA, CDR2 SQIVND (reference sequence). The CDR3 is made up of 13 amino acids. V lost 2 bases and J lost 3, with 5 bases in between. DNA of the CDR3: TGTGCCAGTAGTATACCCCCCAATCAGCCCCAGCATTTT. Translated: CASSIPPNQPQHF.

This clonotype was seen ten or more times. The rearrangement links TRBV19 to TRBJ1-4, with TRBD1 as a possible D gene (5 bases). Germline-derived CDR1 and CDR2 are LNHDA and SQIVND (reference sequence). Trimming pared 6 bases from V and 2 bases from J, leaving 10 bases between. The length of the CDR3 is 14 residues. The CDR3 DNA reads TGTGCCAGTAGCAGACAGCAGACTAATGAAAAACTGTTTTTT. It is translated as CASSRQQTNEKLFF. Full variable domain (rest looked up from reference TRBV19 and TRBJ1-4): DGGITQSPKYLFRKEGQNVTLSCEQNLNHDAMYWYRQDPGQGLRLIYYSQIVNDFQKGDIAEGYSVSREKKESFPLTVTSAQKNPTAFYLCASSRQQTNEKLFFGSGTQLSVL.

For this clonotype: This may stem from a read error, because a much larger clone lies one nucleotide away. The chain uses TRBV19 and TRBJ1-4; 9 bases align to TRBD1. V shed 5 bases, J shed 8 bases, and the junction held 3 bases outside the gene matches. CDR3 length: 13 residues. CDR1 LNHDA and CDR2 SQIVND come from the germline V gene (reference sequence). CDR3 nucleotide sequence: TGTGCCAGTAGTGGGGACAGGGTGGAAAAACTGTTTTTT. Translating it yields CASSGDRVEKLFF.

This clonotype was observed at least ten times. The chain joins TRBV5-1 to TRBJ1-6; D possibly corresponds to TRBD1 (6 bases). The V gene lost 2 bases and the J gene lost 6 bases, with 18 bases spanning the gap. This CDR3 has 17 amino acids. The germline gives CDR1 SGHRS, CDR2 YFSETQ. As DNA, the CDR3 is TGCGCCAGCAGCTTCAATCTAAGGCCGGACAGTAATTCACCCCTCCACTTT. It is translated as CASSFNLRPDSNSPLHF.

Concerning this clonotype: A much bigger clone sits one base away, suggesting this may be a read error. This sequence joins TRBV29-1 and TRBJ1-1, with 7 bases identical to TRBD1. Germline loops: CDR1 SQVTM, CDR2 ANQGSEA. The CDR3 loop spans 15 amino acids. V lost 6 bases to trimming and J lost 0 bases; unmatched junction nucleotides: 10. This chain's CDR3 is CSVAPSDRVNTEAFF. Written as DNA, the CDR3 is TGCAGCGTCGCCCCGAGCGACAGGGTGAACACTGAAGCTTTCTTT. The full variable domain, completed using reference TRBV29-1 and TRBJ1-1, is SAVISQKPSRDICQRGTSLTIQCQVDSQVTMMFWYRQQPGQSLTLIATANQGSEATYESGFVIDKFPISRPNLTFSTLTVSNMSPEDSSIYLCSVAPSDRVNTEAFFGQGTRLTVV.

This chain uses TRBV5-1 with TRBJ1-2; D gene uncertain. The CDR3 runs to 14 residues. V was cut by 3 bases and J by 8 bases, with 17 bases left in between. CDR1 and CDR2 from the germline V gene are SGHRS and YFSETQ. The CDR3 coding sequence is TGCGCCAGCAGCTCCAACAAGTTGGCCGACGGCTACACCTTC. This gives the protein CASSSNKLADGYTF. The full variable domain, its missing parts supplied by reference TRBV5-1 and TRBJ1-2, is KAGVTQTPRYLIKTRGQQVTLSCSPISGHRSVSWYQQTPGQGLQFLFEYFSETQRNKGNFPGRFSGRQFSNSRSEMNVSTLELGDSALYLCASSSNKLADGYTFGSGTRLTVV.

This clonotype occurred many times. The genes are TRBV20-1 and TRBJ1-2; unclear D gene. The CDR3 length is 13 residues. Germline V lookup: CDR1 DFQATT, CDR2 SNEGSKA (reference sequence). The ends were cut back, 2 bases at V and 3 bases at J, with 10 bases in the middle. The CDR3 protein is CSARNASYYGYTF. The CDR3 bases are TGCAGTGCTAGAAACGCCTCCTACTATGGCTACACCTTC.

A note on this clonotype: This may be a read error: a much more frequent sequence differs by one nucleotide. This chain uses TRBV18 with TRBJ1-5; 9 bases line up with TRBD1. The length of the CDR3 is 15 residues. From germline, CDR1 is KGHSH and CDR2 LQKENI. CDR3 bases: TGTGCCAGCCCACCAAAGGGGACAGGGCTTCAGCCCCAGCATTTT. It encodes CASPPKGTGLQPQHF.

About this clonotype: The likely explanation is a read error, given a far larger clone one base away. The genes are TRBV6-1 and TRBJ2-1, with D possibly called TRBD1 or TRBD2 (5 bases each). The V gene lost 5 bases and the J gene lost 9 bases, with 17 bases spanning the gap. CDR1 and CDR2 (germline): MNHNS, SASEGT. The CDR3 consists of 14 residues. The CDR3 DNA reads as TGTGCCAGCAGTTACCCGGTACAGAGGGGTGAGCAGTTCTTC. It specifies CASSYPVQRGEQFF.

This clonotype was seen repeatedly, ten times or more. The CDR3 DNA reads as TGTGCCTGGGACAGGGGCTTTAGCACAGATACGCAGTATTTT. This encodes CAWDRGFSTDTQYF. The V gene is TRBV30, the J gene TRBJ2-3; TRBD1 aligns across 8 bases. Germline assignment: CDR1 GTSNPN and CDR2 SVGIG (reference sequence). V trimming: 5 bases; J trimming: 0 bases; junction bases outside the gene matches: 4. This CDR3 is built from 14 residues.

A few counts support this clonotype. This chain's CDR3 is CASSQDVGRASYEQYF. In DNA form, the CDR3 reads TGTGCCAGCAGCCAAGATGTTGGCAGGGCCTCCTACGAGCAGTACTTC. V gene TRBV3-1 combines with J gene TRBJ2-7; possibly TRBD1 for D (5 bases). V was pared by 0 bases and J by 0 bases, with 12 bases between. This CDR3 region has 16 residues. CDR1 and CDR2 (germline): LGHDT, YNNKEL (reference sequence).

As for this clonotype: The germline gene is not matched at one end of the junction; a read error may be the cause. The rearrangement joins TRBV12-3 or TRBV12-4 to TRBJ2-6; D remains unclear. The CDR3 has 13 residues. The CDR3 region has the DNA TGTGCCATCAGTTGGGGTGGCGCCAACGTCCTGACTTTC. It encodes CAISWGGANVLTF.

Note on this clonotype: This likely stems from a read error, as it lies one base from a far larger clone. The V and J genes are TRBV6-8 and TRBJ2-1, with a tentative D call TRBD1 (7 bases). The CDR3 is 15 residues long. Germline assignment: CDR1 MNHGY and CDR2 SAAAGT. CDR3 sequence: CTSSWNRGGTNEQFF. The CDR3 DNA reads TGTACCAGCAGTTGGAACAGGGGAGGTACGAATGAGCAGTTCTTC.

Remarks on this clonotype: A far larger clone is only one base removed, so a read error is likely. The chain is built from TRBV5-8 and TRBJ1-2; D remains ambiguous. Trimming took 1 base from V and 0 from J, leaving 10 bases between them. This CDR3 has 15 amino acids. Germline values: CDR1 SGHTS, CDR2 YDEGEE. The CDR3 region is CASSLKTYPNYGYTF. CDR3 nucleotide sequence: TGTGCCAGCAGCTTGAAGACCTACCCTAACTATGGCTACACCTTC.

About this clonotype: With a far larger clone one base away, a read error is the likely cause. This chain joins TRBV6-8 and TRBJ2-5, with 9 bases that match TRBD1. The CDR3 covers 17 residues. Germline V gives CDR1 MNHGY, CDR2 SAAAGT. J gave up 4 bases and V 2 bases, and 11 bases lay outside the gene matches. Written as DNA, the CDR3 is TGTGCCAGCAGTTACGGACCTTATGCGACAGGGGGAGAGACCCAGTACTTC. Its translation is CASSYGPYATGGETQYF.

The chain joins TRBV6-5 to TRBJ1-6; a possible D gene is TRBD1 (6 bases). Between the trimmed V and J ends, which lost 2 bases and 8 bases, there was a span of 16 bases. The CDR3 runs 16 residues. CDR1 MNHEY and CDR2 SVGAGI come from the germline V gene. The CDR3 loop reads CASSYPRGQRDSPLHF. In DNA, the CDR3 is TGTGCCAGCAGTTACCCTAGGGGACAAAGGGATTCACCCCTCCACTTT.

A word on this clonotype: At one end, the junction sequence differs from germline, possibly due to a read error. The chain links TRBV6-2 or TRBV6-3 to TRBJ1-1; D is uncertain. The CDR3 runs to 13 residues. Looked up from germline, CDR1 is MNHEY and CDR2 is SVGEGT. CDR3 loop: CASSYVRDTEDFF. The DNA of the CDR3 is TGTGCCAGCAGTTACGTGAGAGACACAGAAGATTTCTTT.

This chain uses TRBV5-1 with TRBJ2-7; D is perhaps TRBD2 (5 bases). This CDR3 comprises 12 residues. Germline values: CDR1 SGHRS, CDR2 YFSETQ. V was clipped by 7 bases and J by 2 bases, with 10 bases between them. The DNA for the CDR3 is TGCGCCAGCCTTACTAGGACCTACGAGCAGTACTTC. Protein sequence: CASLTRTYEQYF.

This clonotype was observed many times. The chain recombines TRBV11-3 with TRBJ2-7, with no clear D. The germline V and J ends were trimmed by 1 base and 4 bases, with 11 bases remaining between them. The V gene's germline CDR1 is SGHNT and CDR2 YENEEA. The CDR3 has 14 residues. The CDR3 reads CASSLASTHYEQYF. CDR3 in DNA: TGTGCCAGCAGCTTAGCCAGTACCCATTACGAGCAGTACTTC. Based on the CDR3 plus reference TRBV11-3 and TRBJ2-7, the full variable domain is EAGVVQSPRYKIIEKKQPVAFWCNPISGHNTLYWYLQNLGQGPELLIRYENEEAVDDSQLPKDRFSAERLKGVDSTLKIQPAELGDSAVYLCASSLASTHYEQYFGPGTRLTVT.

In this sample, this clonotype turned up many times. The chain uses TRBV5-4 and TRBJ2-3; D possibly corresponds to TRBD1 (5 bases). V lost 4 bases, J lost 0 bases, and 18 bases lay in between. CDR1 and CDR2 from the germline V gene are SGHNT and YYREEE (reference sequence). The CDR3 totals 17 residues. CDR3 in amino acids: CASSQSHGAESTDTQYF. The CDR3 nucleotides are TGTGCCAGCAGCCAGAGCCATGGGGCGGAAAGCACAGATACGCAGTATTTT.

Worth noting for this clonotype: One junction end disagrees with the germline gene, perhaps due to a read error. The J gene is TRBJ2-2, the V gene TRBV6-2 or TRBV6-3, with D perhaps being TRBD1 or TRBD2 (7 bases each). Germline-derived CDR1 and CDR2 are MNHEY and SVGEGT. This CDR3 region has 16 residues. Written as DNA, the CDR3 is TGTGCCAGCAGTTCGCCCTCTTCAGGGGGAGGGAGGGAGATGTTTTTT. The encoded protein is CASSSPSSGGGREMFF.

This clonotype was picked up many times. This sequence joins TRBV4-1 and TRBJ1-5; no clear D. The CDR3 is made up of 13 amino acids. The V end was cut by 4 bases, the J end by 5 bases, with 9 bases between. CDR1 and CDR2 from the germline V gene are MGHRA and YSYEKL. CDR3 amino acids: CASSPGNYQPQHF. CDR3 DNA: TGCGCCAGCAGCCCCGGGAATTATCAGCCCCAGCATTTT.

A word on this clonotype: A far larger clone is one nucleotide away, so this likely arose from a read error. The chain is built from TRBV6-9 and TRBJ2-1, with 10 positions matching TRBD2. Germline loops: CDR1 MNHGY, CDR2 SVAAGI. V gave up 3 bases and J gave up 7 bases; unmatched junction bases: 21. CDR3 length: 20 residues. The CDR3 DNA sequence: TGTGCCAGCAGTTACTCTGGAGGATCTTTTAGCGGGGGGTCCAGGAATGAGCAGTTCTTC. Protein: CASSYSGGSFSGGSRNEQFF.